This T cell receptor (beta chain) appears in the sequencing data of a study of beta chain features in type 1 diabetes. The V gene lost 3 bases and the J gene lost 5 bases, with 10 bases spanning the gap. The CDR3 contains 12 residues. Germline V gives CDR1 SQVTM, CDR2 ANQGSEA. The authors reverse transcribed all of the isolated RNA, so sequencing captured expressed TCRB transcripts. Sequencing used immunoSEQ multiplex PCR; TCRdb keeps in-frame clones, though not all of them. The sample records roughly 310,000 clones, 9.5% to 11% being singletons. This TCR came from a woman under 40 in good health. The J gene is TRBJ2-5, the V gene TRBV29-1, with D maybe TRBD2 (6 bases). Sample: naive CD4+ T cells from blood. The CDR3 sequence is CSVDGGMETQYF. CDR3 DNA: TGCAGCGTTGATGGAGGGATGGAGACCCAGTACTTC.